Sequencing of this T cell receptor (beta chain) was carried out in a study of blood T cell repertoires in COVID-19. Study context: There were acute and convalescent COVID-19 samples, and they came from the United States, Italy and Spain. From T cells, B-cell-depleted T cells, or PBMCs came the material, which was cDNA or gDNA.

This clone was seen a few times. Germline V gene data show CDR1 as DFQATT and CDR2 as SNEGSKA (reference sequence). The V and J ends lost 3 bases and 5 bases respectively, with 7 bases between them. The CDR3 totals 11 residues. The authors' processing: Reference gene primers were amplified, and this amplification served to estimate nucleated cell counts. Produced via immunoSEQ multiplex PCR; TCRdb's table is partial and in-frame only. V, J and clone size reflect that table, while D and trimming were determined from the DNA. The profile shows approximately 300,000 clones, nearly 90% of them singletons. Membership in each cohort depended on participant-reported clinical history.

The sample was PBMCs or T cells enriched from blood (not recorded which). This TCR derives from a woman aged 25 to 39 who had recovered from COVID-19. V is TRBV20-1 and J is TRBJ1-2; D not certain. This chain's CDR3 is CSARAKYGYTF. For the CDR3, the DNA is TGCAGTGCTAGGGCAAAATATGGCTACACCTTC.